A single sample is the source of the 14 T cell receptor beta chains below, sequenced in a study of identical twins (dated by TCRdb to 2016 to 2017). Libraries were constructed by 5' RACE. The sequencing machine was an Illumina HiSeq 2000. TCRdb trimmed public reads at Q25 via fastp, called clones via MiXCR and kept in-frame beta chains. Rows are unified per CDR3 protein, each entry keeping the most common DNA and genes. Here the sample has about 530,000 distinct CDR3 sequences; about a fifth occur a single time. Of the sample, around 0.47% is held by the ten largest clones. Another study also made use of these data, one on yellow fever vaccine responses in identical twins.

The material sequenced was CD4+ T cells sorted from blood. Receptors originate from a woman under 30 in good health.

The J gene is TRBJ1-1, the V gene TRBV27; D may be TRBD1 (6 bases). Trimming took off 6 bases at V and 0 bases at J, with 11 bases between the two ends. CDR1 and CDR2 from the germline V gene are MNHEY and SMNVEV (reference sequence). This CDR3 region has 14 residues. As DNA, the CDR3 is TGTGCCAGCAGCCAGGGACACCTGAACACTGAAGCTTTCTTT. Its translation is CASSQGHLNTEAFF.

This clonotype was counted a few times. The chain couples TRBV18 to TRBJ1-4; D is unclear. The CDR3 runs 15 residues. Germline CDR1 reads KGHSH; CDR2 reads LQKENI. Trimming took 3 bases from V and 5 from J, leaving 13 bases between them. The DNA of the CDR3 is TGTGCCAGCTCACCTCCGGAGCAGAGAAATGAAAAACTGTTTTTT. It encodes CASSPPEQRNEKLFF.

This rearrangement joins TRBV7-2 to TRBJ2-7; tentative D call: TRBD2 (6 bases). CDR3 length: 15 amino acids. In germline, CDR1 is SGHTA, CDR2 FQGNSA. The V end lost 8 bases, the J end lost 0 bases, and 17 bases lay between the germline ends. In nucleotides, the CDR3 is TGTGCCAGCCTCCGCGGGGCAGGGTCCTCCTACGAGCAGTACTTC. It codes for CASLRGAGSSYEQYF.

CDR3 in amino acids: CAISDTGGQGQVRQYF. Here the CDR3 DNA reads TGTGCCATCAGTGACACCGGGGGACAGGGGCAAGTAAGGCAGTACTTC. The genes are TRBV10-3 and TRBJ2-7; 10 bases are shared with TRBD1. This CDR3 contains 16 residues. Looked up from germline, CDR1 is ENHRY and CDR2 is SYGVKD. V was clipped by 3 bases and J by 9 bases; unmatched bases: 14.

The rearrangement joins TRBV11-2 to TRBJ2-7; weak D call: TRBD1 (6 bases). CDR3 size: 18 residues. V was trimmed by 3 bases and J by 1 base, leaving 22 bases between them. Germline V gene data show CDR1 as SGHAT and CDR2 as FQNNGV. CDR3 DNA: TGTGCCAGCAGCTTGGGGTCGGACAGTCGGCCGGTTTCCTACGAGCAGTACGTC. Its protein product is CASSLGSDSRPVSYEQYV.

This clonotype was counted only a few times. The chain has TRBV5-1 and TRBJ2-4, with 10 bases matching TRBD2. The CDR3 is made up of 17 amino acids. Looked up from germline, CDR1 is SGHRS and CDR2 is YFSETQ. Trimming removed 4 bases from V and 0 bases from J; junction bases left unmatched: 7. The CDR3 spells CASSRELAGLAKNIQYF. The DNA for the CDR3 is TGCGCCAGCAGCCGAGAACTAGCGGGACTAGCCAAAAACATTCAGTACTTC. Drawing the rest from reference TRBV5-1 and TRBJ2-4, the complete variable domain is KAGVTQTPRYLIKTRGQQVTLSCSPISGHRSVSWYQQTPGQGLQFLFEYFSETQRNKGNFPGRFSGRQFSNSRSEMNVSTLELGDSALYLCASSRELAGLAKNIQYFGAGTRLSVL.

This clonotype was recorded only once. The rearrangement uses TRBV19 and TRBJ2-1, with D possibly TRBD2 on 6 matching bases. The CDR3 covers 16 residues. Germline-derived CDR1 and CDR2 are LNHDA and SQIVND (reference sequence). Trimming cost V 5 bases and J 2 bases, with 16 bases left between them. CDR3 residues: CASSPSGGVTYNEQFF. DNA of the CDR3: TGTGCCAGTAGTCCCTCTGGAGGGGTAACCTACAATGAGCAGTTCTTC.

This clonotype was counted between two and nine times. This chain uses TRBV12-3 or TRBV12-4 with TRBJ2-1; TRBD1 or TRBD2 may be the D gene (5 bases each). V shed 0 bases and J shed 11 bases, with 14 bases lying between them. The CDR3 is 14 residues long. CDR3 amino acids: CASSLARGGTQQFF. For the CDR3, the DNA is TGTGCCAGCAGTTTAGCGAGGGGTGGGACCCAGCAGTTCTTC.

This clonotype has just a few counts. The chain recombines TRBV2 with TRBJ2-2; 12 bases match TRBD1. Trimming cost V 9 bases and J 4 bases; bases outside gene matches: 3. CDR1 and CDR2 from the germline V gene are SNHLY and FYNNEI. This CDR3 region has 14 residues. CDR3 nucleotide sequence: TGTGCCAGGGGACAGGGGGCGCCCACCGGGGAGCTGTTTTTT. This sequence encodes CARGQGAPTGELFF.

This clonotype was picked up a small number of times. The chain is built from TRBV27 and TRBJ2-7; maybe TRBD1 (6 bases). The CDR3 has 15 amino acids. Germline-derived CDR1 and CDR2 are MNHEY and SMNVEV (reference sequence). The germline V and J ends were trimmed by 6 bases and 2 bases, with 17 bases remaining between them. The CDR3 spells CASSHTVGQTYEQYF. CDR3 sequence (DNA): TGTGCCAGCAGCCATACCGTCGGACAGACCTACGAGCAGTACTTC.

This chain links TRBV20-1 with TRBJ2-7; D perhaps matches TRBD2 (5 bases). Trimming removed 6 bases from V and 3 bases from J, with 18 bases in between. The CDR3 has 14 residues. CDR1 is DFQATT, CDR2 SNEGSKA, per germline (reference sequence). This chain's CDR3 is CSAKRAIGDYEQYV. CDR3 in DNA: TGCAGTGCGAAACGAGCGATCGGGGACTACGAGCAGTACGTC.

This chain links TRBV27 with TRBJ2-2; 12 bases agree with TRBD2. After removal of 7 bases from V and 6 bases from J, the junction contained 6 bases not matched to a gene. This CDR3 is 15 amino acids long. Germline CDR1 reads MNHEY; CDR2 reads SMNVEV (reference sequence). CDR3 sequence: CASIPSGGASGELFF. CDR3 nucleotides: TGTGCCAGCATCCCTAGCGGGGGGGCGTCCGGGGAGCTGTTTTTT.

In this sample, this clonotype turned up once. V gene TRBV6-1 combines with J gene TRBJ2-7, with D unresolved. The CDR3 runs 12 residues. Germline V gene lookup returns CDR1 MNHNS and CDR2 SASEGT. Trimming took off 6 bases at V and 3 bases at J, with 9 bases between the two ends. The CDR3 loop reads CASRTGRYEQYV. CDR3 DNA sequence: TGTGCCAGCAGGACTGGGCGCTACGAGCAGTACGTC.

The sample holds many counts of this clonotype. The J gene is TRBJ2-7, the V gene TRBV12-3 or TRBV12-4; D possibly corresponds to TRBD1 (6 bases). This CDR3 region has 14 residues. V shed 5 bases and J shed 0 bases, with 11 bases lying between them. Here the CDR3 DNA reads TGTGCCAGCAGTCCGGGGACATACTCCTACGAGCAGTACTTC. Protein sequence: CASSPGTYSYEQYF.